These T cell receptor beta chains were read from a single sample in a study of T cell responses to AZD1222 COVID-19 vaccine. Measured with immunoSEQ multiplex PCR; TCRdb has only the in-frame clones, and not every one. This sample yields approximately 180,000 clones, of which around nine tenths are seen a single time; 2.5% to 3% belongs to the top ten. The source material was peripheral blood, sampled on day 0 of AZD1222 vaccination. The receptors were sampled from an adult in good health. The CDR3 runs from the conserved cysteine through the conserved F or W. The order of the fields is D gene, clone size, J gene, V gene, CDR3 protein, CDR3 DNA. The D gene is left open where the match is weak. Size values are once, few and many counts, or a class for expanded clones, and some rows have none.

TRBD1	-	TRBJ1-1	TRBV14	CASSQTGGEGTEAFF	TGTGCCAGCAGCCAAACAGGGGGCGAGGGCACTGAAGCTTTCTTT
-	-	TRBJ2-1	TRBV13	CASSLVGMVQFF	TGTGCCAGCAGCTTGGTGGGCATGGTGCAGTTCTTC
-	-	TRBJ1-1	TRBV3-1/TRBV3-2	CASSQDGSGAFF	TGTGCCAGCAGCCAAGATGGGTCAGGAGCTTTCTTT
TRBD2	-	TRBJ2-7	TRBV5-1	CASSLAGLAGESSYEQYF	TGCGCCAGCAGCTTGGCCGGACTAGCGGGGGAAAGCTCCTACGAGCAGTACTTC
-	-	TRBJ2-7	TRBV3-1/TRBV3-2	CASSRLSGGPTPYEQYF	TGTGCCAGCAGCCGACTCTCCGGGGGGCCAACCCCCTACGAGCAGTACTTC
-	once	TRBJ1-1	TRBV5-4	CASSLHPPGNEAFF	TGTGCCAGCAGCTTACATCCTCCGGGGAATGAAGCTTTCTTT
TRBD1	-	TRBJ1-6	TRBV7-2	CASSLRYRGGNSPLHF	TGTGCCAGCAGCTTACGGTACAGGGGTGGGAATTCACCCCTCCACTTT
TRBD1	-	TRBJ1-2	TRBV27	CASRPTWGQGDYGYTF	TGTGCCAGCAGGCCCACGTGGGGACAGGGGGACTATGGCTACACCTTC
-	-	TRBJ2-2	TRBV6-5	CATQFFRDRELFF	TGTGCCACCCAGTTCTTCCGGGACAGGGAGCTGTTTTTT
-	-	TRBJ1-3	TRBV5-3	CARSLGTVDRNTIYF	TGTGCCAGAAGCTTGGGCACTGTGGACCGAAACACCATATATTTT
-	once	TRBJ1-3	TRBV19	CASSPQFVSGNTIYF	TGTGCCAGTAGTCCACAGTTCGTCTCTGGAAACACCATATATTTT
-	-	TRBJ2-7	TRBV6-2/TRBV6-3	CASSPGLNEQYF	TGTGCCAGCAGTCCGGGGCTGAACGAGCAGTACTTC
TRBD1	-	TRBJ1-3	TRBV18	CASSPPTGEGNTIYF	TGTGCCAGCTCACCCCCGACAGGGGAAGGAAACACCATATATTTT
TRBD1	-	TRBJ2-3	TRBV15	CATSSRDRGRDTQYF	TGTGCCACCAGCAGCCGGGACAGGGGACGAGATACGCAGTATTTT
TRBD2	-	TRBJ2-1	TRBV7-3	CASSPGRLAANEQFF	TGTGCCAGCAGCCCCGGTCGGCTAGCGGCCAATGAGCAGTTCTTC
-	once	TRBJ2-4	TRBV3-1/TRBV3-2	CASSQEGVGGLAKNIQYF	TGTGCCAGCAGCCAAGAAGGGGTTGGGGGATTAGCCAAAAACATTCAGTACTTC
TRBD1	-	TRBJ1-1	TRBV9	CASGQGDMNTEAFF	TGTGCCAGCGGACAGGGGGATATGAACACTGAAGCTTTCTTT
-	-	TRBJ2-1	TRBV3-1/TRBV3-2	CASRFRSAGQFF	TGTGCCAGCAGATTCCGGTCGGCGGGGCAGTTCTTC
TRBD1	-	TRBJ1-2	TRBV24-1	CAAPDREGEGYTF	TGTGCCGCGCCGGACAGGGAGGGTGAGGGCTACACCTTC
TRBD1	-	TRBJ1-6	TRBV7-2	CASSPGGYNSPLHF	TGTGCCAGCAGCCCAGGGGGCTATAATTCACCCCTCCACTTT
-	-	TRBJ2-1	TRBV6-5	CASSLSGDISNEQFF	TGTGCCAGCAGCTTATCCGGGGATATCAGTAATGAGCAGTTCTTC
-	-	TRBJ1-1	TRBV5-6	CASSFVLSLGAEAFF	TGTGCCAGCAGCTTCGTTCTGTCTCTCGGGGCAGAAGCTTTCTTT
TRBD1	-	TRBJ2-1	TRBV5-1	CASSFPGQGYNEQFF	TGCGCCAGCAGCTTTCCGGGACAGGGTTACAATGAGCAGTTCTTC
TRBD1	-	TRBJ2-3	TRBV19	CASSAPGGGTDTQYF	TGTGCCAGTAGTGCCCCAGGGGGAGGCACAGATACGCAGTATTTT
TRBD1	-	TRBJ2-7	TRBV7-9	CASSPRDRGGSYEQYF	TGTGCCAGCAGCCCGCGGGACAGGGGAGGATCCTACGAGCAGTACTTC
TRBD2	once	TRBJ2-5	TRBV7-3	CASSPGGGAGETQYF	TGTGCCAGCAGCCCGGGCGGGGGGGCAGGTGAGACCCAGTACTTC
-	few	TRBJ1-2	TRBV6-5	CASRPLGGHQGGYTF	TGTGCCAGCCGGCCCTTGGGGGGGCACCAGGGTGGCTACACCTTC
-	-	TRBJ1-1	TRBV7-3	CASSSQGQSNTEAFF	TGTGCCAGCAGCTCACAGGGACAATCCAACACTGAAGCTTTCTTT
TRBD2	-	TRBJ2-5	TRBV7-6	CASSLGTSGGRQETQYF	TGTGCCAGCAGCTTAGGGACTAGCGGGGGCCGCCAAGAGACCCAGTACTTC
-	once	TRBJ1-2	TRBV27	CASGSGFNYGYTF	TGTGCCAGCGGCTCGGGTTTTAACTATGGCTACACCTTC
TRBD1	-	TRBJ2-7	TRBV7-6	CASSPGQGRSYEQYF	TGTGCCAGCAGCCCAGGACAGGGGCGGTCGTACGAGCAGTACTTC
-	once	TRBJ1-2	TRBV6-5	CASSYHLGLENYGYTF	TGTGCCAGCAGTTACCATTTGGGGTTGGAGAACTATGGCTACACCTTC
-	-	TRBJ1-1	TRBV12-3/TRBV12-4	CASSLAGEAFF	TGTGCCAGCAGTTTAGCGGGTGAAGCTTTCTTT
-	-	TRBJ1-5	TRBV27	CASSPYSNQPQHF	TGTGCCAGCAGTCCATATAGCAATCAGCCCCAGCATTTT
TRBD1	-	TRBJ1-3	TRBV19	CASSRAGTGHGNTIYF	TGTGCCAGTAGTAGGGCCGGGACAGGGCACGGAAACACCATATATTTT
TRBD1	-	TRBJ1-6	TRBV6-5	CASTRAGTGHSPLHF	TGTGCCAGCACCCGTGCCGGGACAGGCCATTCACCCCTCCACTTT
-	-	TRBJ2-1	TRBV15	CATSRDGRIGRQFF	TGTGCCACCAGCAGAGATGGCCGCATTGGGAGGCAGTTCTTC
-	-	TRBJ2-3	TRBV7-8	CASSLVVRSSTDTQYF	TGTGCCAGCAGCTTAGTTGTTCGGAGTAGCACAGATACGCAGTATTTT
-	-	TRBJ2-1	TRBV14	CASSLFAGEQFF	TGTGCCAGCAGCCTTTTCGCGGGTGAGCAGTTCTTC
-	-	TRBJ1-5	TRBV6-6	CASSRGAGNQPQHF	TGTGCCAGCAGCCGGGGGGCTGGCAATCAGCCCCAGCATTTT
TRBD1	-	TRBJ2-7	TRBV4-1	CASSLPGTGDSYEQYF	TGCGCCAGCAGCCTCCCCGGGACAGGGGACTCCTACGAGCAGTACTTC
-	-	TRBJ1-1	TRBV11-3	CASSLDRMGQMNTEAFF	TGTGCCAGCAGCTTAGATAGGATGGGACAAATGAACACTGAAGCTTTCTTT
TRBD1	-	TRBJ2-3	TRBV4-2	CASSQGDRGITDTQYF	TGTGCCAGCAGCCAAGGGGACAGGGGAATCACAGATACGCAGTATTTT
TRBD1	-	TRBJ1-2	TRBV9	CASSPQGTNNYGYTF	TGTGCCAGCAGTCCACAGGGGACAAACAACTATGGCTACACCTTC
TRBD1	-	TRBJ1-2	TRBV25-1	CASRGVGQGIGGYTF	TGTGCCAGCAGGGGCGTCGGACAGGGGATTGGGGGCTACACCTTC
TRBD2	-	TRBJ2-3	TRBV24-1	CATSDRAGGQDTQYF	TGTGCCACCAGTGACCGAGCGGGGGGGCAAGATACGCAGTATTTT
TRBD1	-	TRBJ2-1	TRBV11-3	CASSIDRGINEQFF	TGTGCCAGCAGCATCGACAGGGGGATCAATGAGCAGTTCTTC
-	-	TRBJ2-7	TRBV19	CASSTRDGTSSYEQYF	TGTGCCAGTAGTACAAGGGACGGCACGAGCTCCTACGAGCAGTACTTC
TRBD1	-	TRBJ2-7	TRBV7-2	CASSSDRASYEQYF	TGTGCCAGCAGCTCGGACAGGGCTTCCTACGAGCAGTACTTC
-	-	TRBJ1-1	TRBV27	CASSFGPGTEAFF	-
TRBD1	-	TRBJ1-4	TRBV28	CASRSGGNEKLFF	TGTGCCAGCAGGTCAGGGGGAAATGAAAAACTGTTTTTT
TRBD1	once	TRBJ1-1	TRBV5-8	CASSRDRANTEAFF	TGTGCCAGCAGTCGGGACAGGGCGAACACTGAAGCTTTCTTT
TRBD2	-	TRBJ2-1	TRBV7-2	CASSRHLADNEQFF	TGTGCCAGCAGCCGCCATCTAGCGGACAATGAGCAGTTCTTC
-	-	TRBJ2-1	TRBV21-1	CASSTLSGGAANEQFF	TGTGCCAGCAGCACCCTTAGCGGGGGGGCCGCCAATGAGCAGTTCTTC
TRBD1	-	TRBJ1-3	TRBV6-5	CAIKGTGGDTIYF	TGTGCCATCAAGGGGACAGGGGGCGACACCATATATTTT
TRBD2	-	TRBJ2-2	TRBV5-1	CASSLASGNTGELFF	TGCGCCAGCAGCTTGGCTAGCGGTAACACCGGGGAGCTGTTTTTT
-	-	TRBJ2-3	TRBV6-4	CASSQQTDTQYF	TGTGCCAGCAGTCAGCAGACAGATACGCAGTATTTT
TRBD2	-	TRBJ2-3	TRBV7-2	CASSQVGGGPTDTQYF	TGTGCCAGCAGCCAAGTTGGGGGGGGACCCACAGATACGCAGTATTTT
-	once	TRBJ2-5	TRBV18	CASSPGLETQYF	TGTGCCAGCTCACCGGGTTTGGAGACCCAGTACTTC
-	-	TRBJ2-7	TRBV7-6	CASSFRQGRDEQYF	TGTGCCAGCAGCTTCAGACAGGGGAGGGACGAGCAGTACTTC